The source of this TCR beta chain is a study of T cells after yellow fever vaccination. CDR1 and CDR2 from the germline V gene are SGHDN and FVKESK. The CDR3 consists of 17 residues. V shed 4 bases, J shed 9 bases, and the junction held 19 bases outside the gene matches. Generation of TCR cDNA used 5'RACE template switching (which added a universal primer site and UMIs). TCRdb processed the 5' RACE reads anew with MiXCR; each CDR3 protein has one entry. The sample lists 200,000 to 300,000 distinct CDR3 sequences; approximately 12% were seen once. Findings and limits, study-wide: The CD4 and CD8 compartments had a small share of their clonotypes in common. The study re-detected most primary-vaccination clones after the booster (96% CD4, around 89% CD8).

With regard to this clonotype: Its antigen is not known.

This receptor was taken from a man aged 30 to 39 who received the YFV17D yellow fever vaccine. The sample was CD4+ T cells sorted from PBMCs, taken 45 days after the yellow fever booster vaccination. The J gene is TRBJ2-7, the V gene TRBV14; 9 positions match TRBD1. The CDR3 here is CASSLPKAGTGTTLQYF. The DNA of the CDR3 is TGTGCCAGCAGCCTACCTAAAGCCGGGACAGGGACTACGTTGCAGTACTTC.